The 20 T cell receptor beta chains listed next were all sequenced from one sample in a study of T cells in Graves' hyperthyroidism and ophthalmopathy. RNA transcripts served as the template for amplifying TCR beta CDR3 regions. Carried out on the TCR CDR3, a first-round RT-PCR used the HTBI primer set. TCRdb recomputed calls from the multiplex PCR reads with MiXCR, one row per CDR3 protein. The profile shows approximately 710,000 distinct CDR3 sequences, 15% to 20% of them singletons. The sequenced sample was blood. Every receptor here comes from a man aged 45-65 years with Graves' hyperthyroidism.

A note on this clonotype: This could be a read error, since a much larger clone is one nucleotide away. The chain joins TRBV9 to TRBJ2-7, with a tentative D call TRBD1 (6 bases). The CDR3 length is 13 residues. The germline V gene encodes CDR1 SGDLS and CDR2 YYNGEE. V lost 3 bases to trimming and J lost 3 bases, with 10 bases between them. Here the CDR3 DNA reads TGTGCCAGCAGCGCCCAGGACAGCTACGAGCAGTACTTC. This sequence encodes CASSAQDSYEQYF.

This clonotype has a count of ten or more. V is TRBV11-2 and J is TRBJ1-3, with 8 bases lining up with TRBD1. Germline V lookup: CDR1 SGHAT, CDR2 FQNNGV. CDR3 length equals 15 residues. V shed 6 bases and J 0 bases; nucleotides not matched to a gene: 4. CDR3 residues: CASRWDRISGNTIYF. CDR3 DNA: TGTGCCAGCAGATGGGACAGGATCTCTGGAAACACCATATATTTT.

This clonotype showed up just a few times. The chain employs TRBV12-3 or TRBV12-4 and TRBJ2-2, with 7 bases aligning to TRBD1. With 7 bases clipped from V and 2 bases from J, the junction kept 7 bases outside the gene matches. This CDR3 has 15 residues. This CDR3 is CASTPDRVNTGELFF. As DNA, the CDR3 is TGTGCCAGCACCCCAGACAGGGTCAACACCGGGGAGCTGTTTTTT.

Concerning this clonotype itself: Just one base apart from a much larger clone, this may be a read error. The chain uses TRBV10-3 and TRBJ2-5; the match to TRBD2 covers 9 bases. Trimming took 6 bases from V and 4 from J; bases not matched to a gene: 18. Germline V gene lookup returns CDR1 ENHRY and CDR2 SYGVKD. The CDR3 extends over 18 amino acids. CDR3 DNA: TGTGCCATCAGCGACACGCCTAGCGGGATGGGTCGCCTAGAGACCCAGTACTTC. As protein: CAISDTPSGMGRLETQYF.

The V and J genes are TRBV7-2 and TRBJ2-2; TRBD2 is a possible D gene (5 bases). This CDR3 is 14 amino acids long. Germline V gene sequence: CDR1 SGHTA, CDR2 FQGNSA. Trimming removed 2 bases from V and 8 bases from J, with 12 bases in between. In DNA, the CDR3 is TGTGCCAGCAGCTTACTTGGACGGGATGGGGAGCTGTTTTTT. Encoded protein: CASSLLGRDGELFF.

Concerning this clonotype: Mismatch with germline at one junction end may stem from a read error. This sequence joins TRBV5-1 and TRBJ2-7; D is ambiguous. Germline V gene data show CDR1 as SGHRS and CDR2 as YFSETQ. The CDR3 contains 12 residues. The chain's CDR3 is CASSLGQNERYF. The CDR3 DNA is TGCGCCAGCAGCTTGGGGCAGAACGAGCGGTACTTC. Using reference TRBV5-1 and TRBJ2-7 for the parts outside the CDR3, the full variable domain is KAGVTQTPRYLIKTRGQQVTLSCSPISGHRSVSWYQQTPGQGLQFLFEYFSETQRNKGNFPGRFSGRQFSNSRSEMNVSTLELGDSALYLCASSLGQNERYFGPGTRLTVT.

The chain links TRBV5-4 to TRBJ2-1, with a possible D match to TRBD2 (5 bases). V dropped 0 bases and J dropped 0 bases, with 7 bases sitting between them. CDR1 is SGHNT and CDR2 is YYREEE in the germline V gene (reference sequence). The length of the CDR3 is 15 residues. The CDR3, as DNA: TGTGCCAGCAGCTTGGGACGGGACTCCTACAATGAGCAGTTCTTC. It codes for CASSLGRDSYNEQFF.

This clonotype was detected ten times or more. The gene calls are TRBV20-1 and TRBJ1-2; 7 bases match TRBD1. With 2 bases clipped from V and 3 bases from J, the junction kept 3 bases outside the gene matches. The CDR3 has 13 amino acids. The germline V gene has CDR1 DFQATT and CDR2 SNEGSKA (reference sequence). For the CDR3, the DNA is TGCAGTGCTAGATTCCAGGGGGACTATGGCTACACCTTC. Translated: CSARFQGDYGYTF.

This chain uses TRBV4-3 with TRBJ1-1; a weak D match, TRBD1 (6 bases). CDR3 size: 12 residues. V lost 5 bases and J 4 bases, leaving 8 bases between the germline ends. CDR1 LGHNA and CDR2 YSLEER come from the germline V gene. CDR3 loop: CASSNRVTEAFF. CDR3 nucleotide sequence: TGCGCCAGCAGCAACAGGGTCACTGAAGCTTTCTTT.

V is TRBV7-9 and J is TRBJ1-6; no reliable D call. V lost 10 bases to trimming and J lost 5 bases, with 15 bases between them. Germline values: CDR1 SEHNR, CDR2 FQNEAQ (reference sequence). The CDR3 is 14 amino acids. CDR3 nucleotides: TGTGCCATCGGTCCGAGATCAGATAATTCACCCCTCCACTTT. This gives the protein CAIGPRSDNSPLHF.

In its sample, this clonotype was seen many times. The chain joins TRBV28 to TRBJ2-7, with TRBD2 identical over 8 bases. Germline lookup yields CDR1 MDHEN and CDR2 SYDVKM. The CDR3 is made up of 17 amino acids. The trim removed 4 bases at V and 3 bases at J, leaving 14 bases unmatched. The chain's CDR3 is CASSSRSGRSTGYEQYF. In DNA form, the CDR3 reads TGTGCCAGCAGTTCGAGAAGCGGGAGATCTACGGGCTACGAGCAGTACTTC.

V usage is TRBV29-1 and J usage is TRBJ2-1; 7 positions agree with TRBD2. V gave up 7 bases and J gave up 0 bases; unmatched junction bases: 9. The CDR3 loop spans 15 amino acids. The germline V gene has CDR1 SQVTM and CDR2 ANQGSEA. This chain's CDR3 is CSAEGLVLSYNEQFF. The CDR3 nucleotides read TGCAGCGCAGAAGGACTAGTGCTCTCCTACAATGAGCAGTTCTTC.

This clonotype was found many times. This chain connects TRBV27 to TRBJ2-1; tentatively, D is TRBD1 (6 bases). The CDR3 extends over 14 amino acids. Deletions cut 6 bases from V and 8 bases from J, with 17 bases between. Looked up from germline, CDR1 is MNHEY and CDR2 is SMNVEV (reference sequence). The CDR3 spells CASRTGTPQYEQFF. CDR3 sequence (DNA): TGTGCCAGCAGGACCGGGACACCGCAGTATGAGCAGTTCTTC.

This clonotype was observed many times. This chain uses TRBV27 with TRBJ2-3; a possible D gene is TRBD1 (6 bases). Germline V gene sequence: CDR1 MNHEY, CDR2 SMNVEV (reference sequence). CDR3 length: 15 amino acids. Trimming took 6 bases from V and 1 from J, leaving 14 bases between them. CDR3 nucleotides: TGTGCCAGCAGCCAACGGGACACCCGCACAGATACGCAGTATTTT. It translates to CASSQRDTRTDTQYF.

This clonotype has a count of ten or more. The chain uses TRBV29-1 and TRBJ2-7; TRBD2 agrees at 8 bases. The CDR3 runs to 14 residues. The ends lost 7 bases at V and 2 bases at J; junction bases unmatched: 10. Germline V lookup: CDR1 SQVTM, CDR2 ANQGSEA. CDR3 DNA sequence: TGCAGCGCTCTCAGGCTAGCGGGTGCCTACGAGCAGTACTTC. The encoded protein is CSALRLAGAYEQYF.

The rearrangement links TRBV2 to TRBJ1-2, with TRBD1 matching over 12 bases. Germline-derived CDR1 and CDR2 are SNHLY and FYNNEI. The V segment lost 4 bases and the J segment 8 bases; nucleotides outside the gene matches: 8. This CDR3 is 15 amino acids long. DNA of the CDR3: TGTGCCAGCAGTGTACACCGGGACAGGGGGCGCGGCTACACCTTC. This gives the protein CASSVHRDRGRGYTF.

This clonotype was recorded many times. The genes are TRBV7-9 and TRBJ2-2; D may match TRBD1 or TRBD2 (5 bases each). The V gene lost 5 bases and the J gene lost 2 bases, with 18 bases spanning the gap. Germline CDR1 reads SEHNR; CDR2 reads FQNEAQ (reference sequence). The CDR3 extends over 17 amino acids. The CDR3 bases are TGTGCCAGCAGCCTTAGAGGGGCAGGACAAAACACCGGGGAGCTGTTTTTT. This gives the protein CASSLRGAGQNTGELFF.

The chain recombines TRBV7-9 with TRBJ2-3; D is perhaps TRBD1 (6 bases). The V gene lost 0 bases and the J gene lost 4 bases, with 14 bases spanning the gap. Germline V gives CDR1 SEHNR, CDR2 FQNEAQ (reference sequence). The CDR3 contains 16 residues. The CDR3 loop reads CASSLAQGRRPDTQYF. CDR3 in DNA: TGTGCCAGCAGCTTAGCGCAGGGGCGCCGGCCAGATACGCAGTATTTT.

The sample holds a few counts of this clonotype. CDR3 sequence (DNA): TGTGCCAGCAGCGTAGATAGCGGCTCCTACAATGAGCAGTTCTTC. It encodes CASSVDSGSYNEQFF. The V gene is TRBV9, the J gene TRBJ2-1; possibly TRBD2 for D (6 bases). Trimming shortened V by 0 bases and J by 0 bases, and 7 bases separated the two germline ends. The CDR3 is 15 residues long. Germline values: CDR1 SGDLS, CDR2 YYNGEE.

This chain links TRBV25-1 with TRBJ2-5; D unclear. Germline CDR1 MGHDK, CDR2 SYGVNS. The V and J ends lost 8 bases and 5 bases respectively, with 3 bases between them. The CDR3 is 9 residues long. CDR3 region: CASGETQYF. CDR3 DNA: TGTGCCAGCGGCGAGACCCAGTACTTC.